Listed below are T cell receptor beta chains from one sample, sequenced in a study of blood T cell repertoires in COVID-19. TCRdb keeps only in-frame clones here, not all; method: immunoSEQ multiplex PCR. The top ten hold about 22% of the sample, which has under 80,000 clones, around 77% seen once. Input material: peripheral blood. The receptors were sampled from a man older than 75 with active or convalescent COVID-19. The CDR3 runs from the conserved cysteine through the conserved F or W. Fields, in order: D gene, clone size, J gene, V gene, CDR3 protein, CDR3 DNA. A D gene is named only where the DNA matches it firmly. Not every row has a clone size; where given, it reads once, few, many or a size class.

D gene: TRBD2; clone size: NA; J gene: TRBJ2-5; V gene: TRBV10-2; CDR3 protein: CASRLAGLQETQYF; CDR3 DNA: TGCGCCAGCAGGCTAGCGGGACTTCAAGAGACCCAGTACTTC
D gene: TRBD2; clone size: once; J gene: TRBJ2-7; V gene: TRBV7-8; CDR3 protein: CASSLLAGAGEQYF; CDR3 DNA: TGTGCCAGCAGCTTATTGGCGGGAGCGGGGGAGCAGTACTTC
D gene: TRBD1; clone size: NA; J gene: TRBJ2-1; V gene: TRBV6-5; CDR3 protein: CASSYGGTERNEQFF; CDR3 DNA: TGTGCCAGCAGTTACGGTGGGACAGAGAGGAATGAGCAGTTCTTC
D gene: TRBD2; clone size: NA; J gene: TRBJ2-3; V gene: TRBV27; CDR3 protein: CASSFRLAAEDTQYF; CDR3 DNA: TGTGCCAGCAGTTTTCGACTAGCCGCTGAAGATACGCAGTATTTT
D gene: NA; clone size: few; J gene: TRBJ1-4; V gene: TRBV5-1; CDR3 protein: CASSLGLENEKLFF; CDR3 DNA: TGCGCCAGCAGCTTGGGGCTGGAGAATGAAAAACTGTTTTTT
D gene: NA; clone size: NA; J gene: TRBJ1-5; V gene: TRBV7-8; CDR3 protein: CASSLTGHQPQHF; CDR3 DNA: TGTGCCAGCAGCTTAACAGGTCATCAGCCCCAGCATTTT
D gene: NA; clone size: NA; J gene: TRBJ2-7; V gene: TRBV24-1; CDR3 protein: CATSDLLGVGYEQYF; CDR3 DNA: TGTGCCACCAGTGATTTGCTCGGGGTTGGGTACGAGCAGTACTTC
D gene: NA; clone size: NA; J gene: TRBJ2-7; V gene: TRBV6-2/TRBV6-3; CDR3 protein: CASSPRSYEQYF; CDR3 DNA: TGTGCCAGCAGTCCCCGCTCCTACGAGCAGTACTTC
D gene: NA; clone size: NA; J gene: TRBJ1-6; V gene: TRBV28; CDR3 protein: CASRGTDKGNSPLHF; CDR3 DNA: TGTGCCAGCAGGGGAACGGACAAGGGCAATTCACCCCTCCACTTT
D gene: NA; clone size: NA; J gene: TRBJ2-7; V gene: TRBV4-1; CDR3 protein: CASSPSDRLTYEQYF; CDR3 DNA: TGCGCCAGCAGCCCCTCAGACAGGTTAACCTACGAGCAGTACTTC
D gene: TRBD1; clone size: NA; J gene: TRBJ1-2; V gene: TRBV5-4; CDR3 protein: CASSSWTGIYGYTF; CDR3 DNA: TGTGCCAGCAGCTCCTGGACAGGGATCTATGGCTACACCTTC
D gene: TRBD1; clone size: NA; J gene: TRBJ1-1; V gene: TRBV19; CDR3 protein: CASRPRDRVSTEAFF; CDR3 DNA: TGTGCCAGTAGGCCCCGGGACAGGGTGAGCACTGAAGCTTTCTTT
D gene: NA; clone size: NA; J gene: TRBJ2-3; V gene: TRBV11-2; CDR3 protein: CASSLDWASTDTQYF; CDR3 DNA: TGTGCCAGCAGCTTAGACTGGGCTAGCACAGATACGCAGTATTTT
D gene: NA; clone size: NA; J gene: TRBJ1-2; V gene: TRBV4-1; CDR3 protein: CASSPFVGADYGYTF; CDR3 DNA: TGCGCCAGCAGCCCCTTTGTGGGGGCCGACTATGGCTACACCTTC
D gene: TRBD1; clone size: once; J gene: TRBJ2-3; V gene: TRBV2; CDR3 protein: CASSGPGQRTDTQYF; CDR3 DNA: TGTGCCAGCAGTGGACCGGGACAGAGAACAGATACGCAGTATTTT
D gene: TRBD1; clone size: few; J gene: TRBJ2-1; V gene: TRBV11-1; CDR3 protein: CASSTATGNNEQFF; CDR3 DNA: TGTGCCAGCAGCACCGCGACAGGGAACAATGAGCAGTTCTTC
D gene: TRBD1; clone size: once; J gene: TRBJ1-1; V gene: TRBV7-9; CDR3 protein: CASSLRTGMIAEAFF; CDR3 DNA: TGTGCCAGCAGCTTGCGGACAGGGATGATTGCTGAAGCTTTCTTT
D gene: TRBD2; clone size: NA; J gene: TRBJ2-7; V gene: TRBV19; CDR3 protein: CASSILAGGPYEQYF; CDR3 DNA: TGTGCCAGTAGTATCTTGGCGGGAGGGCCCTACGAGCAGTACTTC
D gene: TRBD1; clone size: NA; J gene: TRBJ1-4; V gene: TRBV19; CDR3 protein: CASSLRGPNEKLFF; CDR3 DNA: TGTGCCAGTAGTTTAAGGGGGCCTAATGAAAAACTGTTTTTT
D gene: NA; clone size: NA; J gene: TRBJ2-5; V gene: TRBV30; CDR3 protein: CAWTGGAGGIQETQYF; CDR3 DNA: TGTGCCTGGACCGGTGGGGCAGGGGGGATACAAGAGACCCAGTACTTC
D gene: TRBD2; clone size: NA; J gene: TRBJ2-5; V gene: TRBV5-5; CDR3 protein: CASSFGAGGQETQYF; CDR3 DNA: TGTGCCAGCAGCTTTGGAGCGGGGGGCCAAGAGACCCAGTACTTC
D gene: NA; clone size: NA; J gene: TRBJ2-5; V gene: TRBV16; CDR3 protein: CASSQWGQGGPQETQYF; CDR3 DNA: TGTGCCAGCAGCCAATGGGGCCAGGGAGGCCCCCAAGAGACCCAGTACTTC
D gene: NA; clone size: NA; J gene: TRBJ2-1; V gene: TRBV12-3/TRBV12-4; CDR3 protein: CASSLRGEQFF; CDR3 DNA: TGTGCCAGCAGTTTACGGGGAGAGCAGTTCTTC
D gene: TRBD2; clone size: NA; J gene: TRBJ2-2; V gene: TRBV9; CDR3 protein: CASSVEGGRRTGELFF; CDR3 DNA: TGTGCCAGCAGCGTAGAGGGCGGGAGACGGACCGGGGAGCTGTTTTTT
D gene: TRBD1; clone size: NA; J gene: TRBJ2-5; V gene: TRBV6-2/TRBV6-3; CDR3 protein: CASSIQGARETQYF; CDR3 DNA: TGTGCCAGCAGTATTCAGGGGGCTAGAGAGACCCAGTACTTC
D gene: TRBD1; clone size: NA; J gene: TRBJ2-1; V gene: TRBV20-1; CDR3 protein: CSASSMDRVYNEQFF; CDR3 DNA: TGCAGTGCTAGTTCGATGGACAGGGTCTACAATGAGCAGTTCTTC
D gene: NA; clone size: NA; J gene: TRBJ1-2; V gene: TRBV5-4; CDR3 protein: CASSLRQGLSDGYTF; CDR3 DNA: TGTGCCAGCAGCTTAAGGCAGGGACTTTCGGATGGCTACACCTTC
D gene: TRBD2; clone size: NA; J gene: TRBJ2-1; V gene: TRBV7-2; CDR3 protein: CASSLGLAGVEGQFF; CDR3 DNA: TGTGCCAGCAGCTTAGGCCTAGCGGGAGTTGAGGGGCAGTTCTTC
D gene: NA; clone size: NA; J gene: TRBJ2-7; V gene: TRBV28; CDR3 protein: CASEQANSYEQYF; CDR3 DNA: TGTGCCAGCGAACAGGCTAACTCCTACGAGCAGTACTTC
D gene: TRBD2; clone size: NA; J gene: TRBJ2-2; V gene: TRBV12-5; CDR3 protein: CASGRPLANVGRDTGELFF; CDR3 DNA: TGTGCTAGTGGTCGACCACTAGCGAATGTGGGTAGGGACACCGGGGAGCTGTTTTTT
D gene: TRBD1; clone size: NA; J gene: TRBJ1-2; V gene: TRBV2; CDR3 protein: CASTSDRADYGYTF; CDR3 DNA: TGTGCCAGCACCTCGGACAGGGCCGACTATGGCTACACCTTC
D gene: NA; clone size: NA; J gene: TRBJ1-2; V gene: TRBV9; CDR3 protein: CASSVLSGGYGYTF; CDR3 DNA: TGTGCCAGCAGCGTTCTGAGCGGGGGATATGGCTACACCTTC
D gene: TRBD1; clone size: NA; J gene: TRBJ2-7; V gene: TRBV5-1; CDR3 protein: CASRDPGQLHYEQYF; CDR3 DNA: TGCGCCAGCAGAGACCCGGGACAGTTACACTACGAGCAGTACTTC
D gene: TRBD1; clone size: NA; J gene: TRBJ2-7; V gene: TRBV5-1; CDR3 protein: CASSLQGDAEQYF; CDR3 DNA: TGCGCCAGCAGCTTACAGGGGGACGCCGAGCAGTACTTC
D gene: NA; clone size: NA; J gene: TRBJ1-1; V gene: TRBV7-9; CDR3 protein: CASSLRAAGTEAFF; CDR3 DNA: TGTGCCAGCAGCTTAAGGGCCGCGGGGACTGAAGCTTTCTTT
D gene: TRBD2; clone size: NA; J gene: TRBJ2-2; V gene: TRBV7-6; CDR3 protein: CASSLSSGGLNTGELFF; CDR3 DNA: TGTGCCAGCAGTCTCTCTAGCGGGGGCCTGAACACCGGGGAGCTGTTTTTT
D gene: NA; clone size: NA; J gene: TRBJ1-6; V gene: TRBV18; CDR3 protein: CASSPETANSPLHF; CDR3 DNA: TGTGCCAGCTCACCAGAAACAGCTAATTCACCCCTCCACTTT
D gene: NA; clone size: NA; J gene: TRBJ1-4; V gene: TRBV18; CDR3 protein: CASSPRGATNEKLFF; CDR3 DNA: TGTGCCAGCTCACCACGGGGGGCAACTAATGAAAAACTGTTTTTT
D gene: TRBD2; clone size: once; J gene: TRBJ2-7; V gene: TRBV5-1; CDR3 protein: CASSLEFGLAGGQSYEQYF; CDR3 DNA: TGCGCCAGCAGCTTGGAGTTCGGACTAGCGGGAGGCCAATCCTACGAGCAGTACTTC
D gene: NA; clone size: NA; J gene: TRBJ2-2; V gene: TRBV7-2; CDR3 protein: CASKSARLAMSGELFF; CDR3 DNA: TGTGCCAGCAAATCGGCCAGGCTAGCGATGTCCGGGGAGCTGTTTTTT
D gene: NA; clone size: NA; J gene: TRBJ1-6; V gene: TRBV9; CDR3 protein: CASSVDRDSPLHF; CDR3 DNA: TGTGCCAGCAGCGTAGACAGGGATTCACCCCTCCACTTT